Below, 25 T cell receptor beta chains from the same sample are listed, as sequenced in a study of Tregs in tolerant kidney transplant recipients. The nonmyeloablative bone marrow transplants came from related graft donors, with transient mixed chimerism. Profiled with immunoSEQ multiplex PCR; TCRdb holds only in-frame clones, not every one. Recorded for this sample: tens of thousands of clones. This specimen was CD4+ T cells from blood (PBMCs), taken 24 months after the transplant. These receptors all come from a human patient who received a combined kidney and bone marrow transplant. Some T cells here may be from the graft donor.

Concerning this clone itself: The read terminates 3 residues ahead of where the CDR3 ends, so the germline J gene completes it. The rearrangement joins TRBV5-4 to TRBJ1-2; D is unresolved. Germline lookup yields CDR1 SGHNT and CDR2 YYREEE (reference sequence). Trimming removed 4 bases at V and 0 bases at J, with 10 bases between. The CDR3 sequence is 14 residues long. The CDR3 DNA, read in part, is TGTGCCAGCAGCCAGATACAGTCTAACTATGGC. Amino acid sequence: CASSQIQSNYG. The full CDR3 protein reads CASSQIQSNYGYTF. The variable domain in full, with the rest retrieved from reference TRBV5-4 and TRBJ1-2, is ETGVTQSPTHLIKTRGQQVTLRCSSQSGHNTVSWYQQALGQGPQFIFQYYREEENGRGNFPPRFSGLQFPNYSSELNVNALELDDSALYLCASSQIQSNYGYTFGSGTRLTVV.

About this clone itself: At one boundary the junction diverges from the germline segment, which might be a read error. CDR3 residues: CASSQDASEQFF. CDR3 bases read: TGCGCCAGCAGCCAAGACGCGAGTGAG. V usage is TRBV4-2 and J usage is TRBJ2-1; no firm D call. The read halts 3 residues ahead of the CDR3 end, with the missing end drawn from the germline J gene. The length of the CDR3 is 12 residues. The V gene's germline CDR1 is LGHNA and CDR2 YNFKEQ.

CDR3 residues: CASSSTVLAGDPDTQYF. The CDR3 DNA, read in part, is TGCGCCAGCAGCTCGACTGTACTAGCGGGAGATCCAGATACG. The rearrangement uses TRBV5-1 and TRBJ2-3, with TRBD2 matching over 11 bases. The read comes to an end 3 residues before the CDR3 does, leaving the germline J gene to fill in the end. V was clipped by 3 bases and J by 4 bases; unmatched bases: 10. The CDR3 runs 17 residues. CDR1 is SGHRS and CDR2 is YFSETQ in the germline V gene.

Concerning this clone itself: Read data end 3 residues before the CDR3 end; the end is taken from the germline J gene. The gene calls are TRBV5-1 and TRBJ2-2; possible D gene TRBD2, 6 bases. V lost 7 bases and J 2 bases, leaving 15 bases between the germline ends. Germline loops: CDR1 SGHRS, CDR2 YFSETQ. This CDR3 comprises 15 residues. The CDR3: CASFAGGLNTGELFF. The CDR3 bases that were read are TGCGCCAGCTTCGCCGGAGGGCTCAACACCGGGGAG.

A note on this clone: Read sequence stops 3 residues before the CDR3 end, and the germline J gene provides the missing end. The rearrangement uses TRBV18 and TRBJ2-2; 10 nucleotides match TRBD2. V lost 5 bases, J lost 0 bases, and 0 bases stayed unmatched. Looked up from germline, CDR1 is KGHSH and CDR2 is LQKENI. This CDR3 is built from 15 residues. The CDR3 loop is CASSTSGANTGELFF. The DNA read from the CDR3 is TGTGCCAGCTCAACTAGCGGGGCGAACACCGGGGAG.

As regards this clone: The CDR3 end is not reached by the read, which stops 3 residues before it; the germline J gene fills it in. This rearrangement joins TRBV5-5 to TRBJ1-5; a weak D match, TRBD1 (5 bases). Between the trimmed V and J ends, which lost 4 bases and 6 bases, there was a span of 17 bases. Germline values: CDR1 SGHKS, CDR2 YYEKEE (reference sequence). The CDR3 contains 15 residues. The CDR3 region is CASSLLWGTGQPQHF. The part of the CDR3 DNA that was read is TGTGCCAGCAGCCTTTTGTGGGGAACAGGTCAGCCC.

In the case of this clone: Coverage ceases 3 residues before the CDR3 finishes, and the germline J gene fills in the end. V is TRBV5-4 and J is TRBJ1-1; 8 bases line up with TRBD1. After removal of 2 bases from V and 4 bases from J, the junction contained 1 base not matched to a gene. CDR3 length: 13 residues. Looked up from germline, CDR1 is SGHNT and CDR2 is YYREEE (reference sequence). The sequenced CDR3 bases are TGTGCCAGCAGCTTTACAGGGGGCACTGAA. It yields the protein CASSFTGGTE. The entire CDR3 protein is CASSFTGGTEAFF. Looking up the rest from reference TRBV5-4 and TRBJ1-1 gives the full variable domain: ETGVTQSPTHLIKTRGQQVTLRCSSQSGHNTVSWYQQALGQGPQFIFQYYREEENGRGNFPPRFSGLQFPNYSSELNVNALELDDSALYLCASSFTGGTEAFFGQGTRLTVV.

As regards this clone: Read data end 3 residues before the CDR3 end; the end is taken from the germline J gene. The gene calls are TRBV29-1 and TRBJ2-7, with D possibly matching TRBD2 (6 bases). The CDR3 is 12 residues long. Trimming pared 5 bases from V and 4 bases from J, leaving 12 bases between. Germline CDR1 SQVTM, CDR2 ANQGSEA. Incomplete CDR3 DNA: TGCAGCGTTCAGGGACTTTATTACGAG. Encoded protein: CSVQGLYYE. The whole CDR3 protein reads CSVQGLYYEQYF.

As regards this clone: The read ends 3 residues early relative to the CDR3; the germline J gene fills the gap. The chain links TRBV5-1 to TRBJ1-3; 9 bases match TRBD1. This CDR3 is built from 15 residues. Germline trimming cut 3 bases from V and 3 bases from J; bases unmatched to any gene: 4. CDR1 and CDR2 from the germline V gene are SGHRS and YFSETQ. The CDR3 DNA, read in part, is TGCGCCAGCAGCTCTACAGGGGGCAATGGAAACACC. Translated: CASSSTGGNGNT. The whole CDR3 protein is CASSSTGGNGNTIYF.

As concerns this clone: The read halts 3 residues ahead of the CDR3 end, with the missing end drawn from the germline J gene. The chain combines TRBV20-1 with TRBJ1-1, with 9 bases that match TRBD1. CDR1 and CDR2 from the germline V gene are DFQATT and SNEGSKA (reference sequence). The junction had 4 bases not matched to a gene; V was cut back by 6 bases and J by 5 bases. This CDR3 comprises 12 residues. The CDR3 loop is CSAKQGATEAFF. The CDR3 bases that were read are TGCAGTGCCAAACAGGGGGCAACTGAA.

Concerning this clone itself: The read terminates 3 residues before the CDR3 end, so the remaining end is supplied by the germline J gene. V usage is TRBV28 and J usage is TRBJ2-5; maybe TRBD2 (5 bases). Germline CDR1 MDHEN, CDR2 SYDVKM. The germline V and J ends were trimmed by 5 bases and 1 base, with 14 bases remaining between them. The CDR3 has 15 amino acids. The CDR3 sequence is CASSAPEGPQETQYF. The covered CDR3 bases are TGTGCCAGCAGTGCCCCCGAGGGCCCCCAAGAGACC.

Remarks on this clone: The read is 3 residues too short to cover the CDR3 end, so that end is filled in from the germline J gene. The J gene is TRBJ1-1, the V gene TRBV23-1, with D possibly matching TRBD1 (6 bases). TRBV23-1 is an ORF; its function is uncertain. V was pared by 8 bases and J by 3 bases, with 16 bases between. The CDR3 loop spans 14 amino acids. The part of the CDR3 DNA that was read is TGCGCCAGCCCCCTCAGGGGCGTGGACACTGAA. Translated, it gives CASPLRGVDTE. The entire CDR3 sequence reads CASPLRGVDTEAFF.

A remark on this clone: The read terminates 3 residues ahead of where the CDR3 ends, so the germline J gene completes it. This chain connects TRBV5-1 to TRBJ2-2; D is unresolved. The V end was cut by 0 bases, the J end by 1 base, with 7 bases between. The CDR3 spans 15 residues. In germline, CDR1 is SGHRS, CDR2 YFSETQ. CDR3 protein: CASSLGQKNTGELFF. Incomplete CDR3 DNA: TGCGCCAGCAGCTTGGGACAAAAGAACACCGGGGAG.

As concerns this clone: The read finishes 3 residues shy of the CDR3 end, and the germline J gene is used to complete it. This chain links TRBV10-2 with TRBJ2-1; 7 nucleotides align to TRBD2. This CDR3 region has 14 residues. Trimming cost V 7 bases and J 7 bases; bases outside gene matches: 10. Germline V gene lookup returns CDR1 WSHSY and CDR2 SAAADI. Incomplete CDR3 DNA: TGCGCCAGCATTTCGGGGAGGGCCGGGAATGAG. It translates to CASISGRAGNE. The whole CDR3 protein is CASISGRAGNEQFF.

In the case of this clone: Read coverage stops 3 residues before the CDR3 terminus; the germline J gene supplies the remainder. The chain links TRBV20-1 to TRBJ2-7; 8 bases match TRBD2. The CDR3 length is 13 residues. The germline gives CDR1 DFQATT, CDR2 SNEGSKA (reference sequence). Trimming removed 2 bases from V and 2 bases from J; junction bases left unmatched: 2. CDR3 sequence: CSARQGLAYEQYF. The sequenced CDR3 bases are TGCAGTGCTAGACAGGGACTAGCCTACGAG.

Details on this clone: The read ends 3 residues before the CDR3 terminus; that terminus is restored from the germline J gene. The chain recombines TRBV2 with TRBJ1-4; 10 bases fit TRBD1. V gave up 6 bases and J gave up 5 bases; unmatched junction bases: 3. The germline gives CDR1 SNHLY, CDR2 FYNNEI. This CDR3 comprises 14 residues. The sequenced CDR3 bases are TGTGCCAGCAGCCGGGACAGGGGAAATGAAAAA. Translation: CASSRDRGNEK. The whole CDR3 region reads CASSRDRGNEKLFF.

A word on this clone: Read sequence stops 3 residues before the CDR3 end, and the germline J gene provides the missing end. This chain joins TRBV20-1 and TRBJ2-7; 10 nucleotides agree with TRBD2. CDR1 is DFQATT and CDR2 is SNEGSKA in the germline V gene (reference sequence). CDR3 length: 16 residues. V shed 0 bases, J shed 3 bases, and the junction held 8 bases outside the gene matches. The CDR3 DNA, read in part, is TGCAGTGCTAGAGATCAATCAGCGGGAGGGAGCTACGAG. It codes for CSARDQSAGGSYE. The full CDR3 protein reads CSARDQSAGGSYEQYF.

Points on this clone: Read coverage stops 3 residues before the CDR3 terminus; the germline J gene supplies the remainder. The rearrangement links TRBV7-8 to TRBJ1-1, with D possibly matching TRBD1 (6 bases). The CDR3 contains 15 residues. Germline values: CDR1 SGHVS, CDR2 FQNEAQ. Trimming removed 5 bases from V and 1 base from J, with 14 bases in between. The CDR3 sequence: CASSPEGHRNTEAFF. The covered CDR3 bases are TGTGCCAGCAGCCCAGAGGGACACCGGAACACTGAA.

On this clone itself: From the germline J gene comes the end of the CDR3, since the read stops 3 residues before it. The genes are TRBV20-1 and TRBJ2-7, with TRBD2 matching 13 bases. The V segment lost 4 bases and the J segment 2 bases; nucleotides outside the gene matches: 2. The germline V gene has CDR1 DFQATT and CDR2 SNEGSKA (reference sequence). The CDR3 runs to 14 residues. CDR3 DNA (partial): TGCAGTGCTAAGGGACTAGCGGGAACCTACGAG. It specifies CSAKGLAGTYE. The full CDR3 protein reads CSAKGLAGTYEQYF.

Remarks on this clone: The read finishes 3 residues shy of the CDR3 end, and the germline J gene is used to complete it. The gene calls are TRBV19 and TRBJ1-5, with D maybe TRBD1 (6 bases). Trimming stripped 6 bases from V and 0 bases from J, with 24 bases between. Germline V lookup: CDR1 LNHDA, CDR2 SQIVND (reference sequence). This CDR3 comprises 19 residues. CDR3 DNA, as far as it was read: TGTGCCAGTAGACGGCGAGGGGGAGGTATATTTAGTAGCAATCAGCCC. Residues: CASRRRGGGIFSSNQP. The complete CDR3 protein is CASRRRGGGIFSSNQPQHF.

Remarks on this clone: Read sequence stops 3 residues before the CDR3 end, and the germline J gene provides the missing end. The chain is built from TRBV7-9 and TRBJ1-2, with D possibly being TRBD1 (5 bases). Germline values: CDR1 SEHNR, CDR2 FQNEAQ (reference sequence). Trimming pared 5 bases from V and 5 bases from J, leaving 15 bases between. This CDR3 is built from 14 residues. The part of the CDR3 DNA that was read is TGTGCCAGCAGCACCCAGGGAAATCATTATGGC. This sequence encodes CASSTQGNHYG. The entire CDR3 sequence reads CASSTQGNHYGYTF.

CDR3 in amino acids: CASKGGDRDTQYF. CDR3 DNA (partial): TGTGCCAGTAAGGGAGGTGACAGAGATACG. The genes are TRBV19 and TRBJ2-3; D possibly corresponds to TRBD2 (6 bases). The CDR3 is cut off 3 residues early in the read; its end comes from the germline J gene. Germline V lookup: CDR1 LNHDA, CDR2 SQIVND (reference sequence). The CDR3 contains 13 residues. Trimming took off 7 bases at V and 5 bases at J, with 13 bases between the two ends.

Worth noting for this clone: Sequencing ends 3 residues short of the CDR3 end; the germline J gene provides the rest. The genes are TRBV2 and TRBJ2-3, with 8 bases matching TRBD2. CDR1 and CDR2 (germline): SNHLY, FYNNEI. The CDR3 is made up of 15 amino acids. The ends lost 3 bases at V and 5 bases at J; junction bases unmatched: 7. This chain's CDR3 is CASSELRGDLDTQYF. The DNA read from the CDR3 is TGTGCCAGCAGTGAGTTGCGGGGGGACCTAGATACG.

Turning to this clone: Read data end 3 residues before the CDR3 end; the end is taken from the germline J gene. The rearrangement joins TRBV7-2 to TRBJ1-4; D may be TRBD1 (6 bases). V lost 2 bases and J 8 bases, leaving 12 bases between the germline ends. CDR3 length: 14 amino acids. Germline CDR1 reads SGHTA; CDR2 reads FQGNSA. The sequenced part of the CDR3 DNA is TGTGCCAGCAGCTTAACGGGGGGCCGGGAAAAA. It codes for CASSLTGGREK. The complete CDR3 protein is CASSLTGGREKLFF.

In the case of this clone: The CDR3 end falls 3 residues outside the read, so it is completed with the germline J gene. The chain has TRBV19 and TRBJ1-1; D gene uncertain. V lost 3 bases, J lost 1 base, and 15 bases lay in between. The CDR3 covers 16 residues. Germline CDR1 reads LNHDA; CDR2 reads SQIVND (reference sequence). The DNA read from the CDR3 is TGTGCCAGTAGTATGTATAGGGCATCGAGGAACACTGAA. Protein sequence: CASSMYRASRNTE. From start to end, the CDR3 is CASSMYRASRNTEAFF. Complete variable domain (other parts from reference TRBV19 and TRBJ1-1): DGGITQSPKYLFRKEGQNVTLSCEQNLNHDAMYWYRQDPGQGLRLIYYSQIVNDFQKGDIAEGYSVSREKKESFPLTVTSAQKNPTAFYLCASSMYRASRNTEAFFGQGTRLTVV.